These 5 T cell receptor beta chains share one sample of origin, sequenced in a study of T cells in Graves' hyperthyroidism and ophthalmopathy. RNA transcripts provided the source from which TCR beta CDR3 regions were amplified. The HTBI primer set drove a first-round RT-PCR of the TCR CDR3. Each CDR3 protein gets one entry after TCRdb re-called the multiplex PCR reads with MiXCR. Seen here are 280,000 or so distinct CDR3 sequences, 20% to 30% observed once, and the top ten hold approximately 30%. Sequenced input: blood. The receptors were gathered from a man aged 35 to 55 with Graves' hyperthyroidism that later progressed to Graves' ophthalmopathy.

The CDR3 here is CATSDIGTAETQYF. The DNA of the CDR3 is TGTGCCACCAGTGATATAGGGACTGCAGAGACCCAGTACTTC. The V gene is TRBV24-1, the J gene TRBJ2-5; D is possibly TRBD2 (6 bases). The germline CDR1 and CDR2 sequences are KGHDR and SFDVKD. The ends were cut back, 3 bases at V and 4 bases at J, with 11 bases in the middle. The CDR3 is 14 amino acids.

The V and J genes are TRBV7-8 and TRBJ1-1, with D unresolved. The CDR3 length is 16 residues. Germline loops: CDR1 SGHVS, CDR2 FQNEAQ. Trimming pared 1 base from V and 3 bases from J, leaving 15 bases between. CDR3 DNA: TGTGCCAGCAGCTTAGTCCTGGCGGCGATCGACACTGAAGCTTTCTTT. Translating gives CASSLVLAAIDTEAFF.

Comment on this clonotype: It may be a read error: a sequence one base away is much more abundant. The J gene is TRBJ2-5, the V gene TRBV5-1, with D possibly TRBD2 on 6 matching bases. Germline V gene sequence: CDR1 SGHRS, CDR2 YFSETQ. The CDR3 totals 14 residues. The CDR3 reads CASGLGGLQETQYF. The CDR3 region has the DNA TGCGCCAGCGGCTTGGGAGGCCTCCAAGAGACCCAGTACTTC.

This clonotype was detected ten times or more. The chain has TRBV30 and TRBJ2-5; 7 positions agree with TRBD2. Looked up from germline, CDR1 is GTSNPN and CDR2 is SVGIG (reference sequence). The junction had 6 bases not matched to a gene; V was cut back by 0 bases and J by 5 bases. This CDR3 is 14 amino acids long. The DNA for the CDR3 is TGTGCCTGGAGTGTACTGGGGGGGACCGAGACCCAGTACTTC. This sequence encodes CAWSVLGGTETQYF.

J is TRBJ2-5 and V is TRBV28; TRBD2 might be the D (5 bases). Germline V gives CDR1 MDHEN, CDR2 SYDVKM. CDR3 length equals 13 residues. Between the trimmed V and J ends, which lost 6 bases and 4 bases, there was a span of 12 bases. This CDR3 reads CASRGRKRETQYF. CDR3 nucleotide sequence: TGTGCCAGCAGGGGGAGAAAAAGAGAGACCCAGTACTTC.